This T cell receptor beta chain originates from a study of post-analysis software for immune sequencing data (dated by TCRdb to between 2014 and 2017). With respect to the entire study: Recorded disease courses included relapsing-remitting, secondary progressive and progressive-relapsing multiple sclerosis, with some patients lacking subtype annotation. The patient repertoires were compared against 11 previously published healthy control repertoires obtained from donors aged about 6 to 27 years. A subset of samples was prepared in parallel using single-end sample barcoding, then pooled and co-amplified after Illumina adapter ligation.

To demonstrate the VDJtools post-analysis software, the study profiled TCR beta repertoires from the peripheral blood of about a dozen young patients with multiple sclerosis. The multiple sclerosis patients were children and adolescents between roughly 6 and 17 years of age. As concerns this clonotype: There is no known antigen for this receptor. No per-base quality is available; no much larger clone lies one base away.

What the work shows at the level of the full study, not this receptor alone: The multiple sclerosis patient group was slightly younger than the control group. Strong co-clustering of samples prepared in the same batch was shown by direct clustering with F measure, prompting a batch-effect correction. Patients showed significantly higher frequencies than controls for about 5 TRBV segments, among them TRBV5-6, TRBV5-1 and TRBV20-1. Compared with controls, multiple sclerosis patients had significantly lower normalized Chao1 diversity, a finding suggesting substantial peripheral T-cell clonal expansion.

CDR1 SGHRS and CDR2 YFSETQ are derived from the germline V gene. The CDR3, from cysteine to phenylalanine, totals 15 residues. Solely the CDR3 DNA is kept, with 45 bases framed from the first base. The junction carries 12 bases between V and J, which are trimmed by 0 bases and 2 bases respectively. The library relied on PCR. Sequenced on an Illumina HiSeq 2500. To reduce PCR and sequencing biases, unique molecular identifiers were incorporated into the TCR beta cDNA libraries. Roughly 500,000 cDNA molecules were obtained for every 1 to 10 million input T cells, so each molecule roughly corresponded to one T cell. Patient libraries were prepared and sequenced with the same protocol used for the earlier healthy control dataset. Samples belonging to the same batch were prepared together, multiplexed and sequenced on a shared HiSeq lane. The study's own analysis went as follows. MIGEC handled the raw barcoded reads, throwing out single-read molecular identifier groups before consensus assembly and CDR3 extraction. Clonotype tables were post-analysed with VDJtools, and diversity was normalized by down-sampling all datasets to the smallest sample size. In repertoire overlap clustering, CDR3 amino acid sequences, but not nucleotide sequences, were matched to correct batch-related cross-sample contamination. The public reads were reanalyzed by TCRdb: fastp trimming at Q25, MiXCR alignment, in-frame beta chains only. Identical CDR3 proteins give one entry, which carries the most common genes and DNA. These V and J calls are TCRdb output, not the study's own analysis. Across this sample there are about 620,000 distinct CDR3 sequences, with about 44% seen only once. The ten largest clones represent approximately 1.7% of the sample.

In this chain, TRBV5-1 is recombined with TRBJ2-7; D gene: possibly TRBD1, on 5 matching bases. The receptor was isolated from a girl aged 10-17 years with multiple sclerosis. The sample consisted of blood. Here the CDR3 is given as CASSLGRDRTYEQYF. The sequenced DNA: TGCGCCAGCAGCTTGGGCAGGGATCGTACCTACGAGCAGTACTTC. Supplemented by the reference TRBV5-1 and TRBJ2-7 proteins around the CDR3, the complete variable domain is KAGVTQTPRYLIKTRGQQVTLSCSPISGHRSVSWYQQTPGQGLQFLFEYFSETQRNKGNFPGRFSGRQFSNSRSEMNVSTLELGDSALYLCASSLGRDRTYEQYFGPGTRLTVT.